A single sample is the source of the 6 T cell receptor beta chains below, sequenced in a study of molecular identifiers for immune sequencing clone quantification. TCRdb used MiXCR to reprocess the PCR reads, holding one entry per CDR3 protein. The sample has around 480,000 distinct CDR3 sequences; over 20% are singletons. The sequenced material came from naive CD8+ T cells from blood, with Jurkat cell RNA spiked in. Sample subset: FACS-sorted CD8+CD4-CCR7+CD45RA+ naive T cells. These receptors originate from a human donor in good health. Some libraries in this study had Jurkat cell RNA spiked in.

This clonotype was recorded many times. The J gene is TRBJ1-2, the V gene TRBV12-3 or TRBV12-4; D gene uncertain. The CDR3 covers 14 residues. Trimming cost V 1 base and J 8 bases, with 14 bases left between them. CDR3 residues: CASSLGRTFQGYTF. CDR3 sequence (DNA): TGTGCCAGCAGTTTAGGCCGGACCTTCCAAGGCTACACCTTC.

In this sample, this clonotype turned up a few times. The CDR3 sequence: CASSDPTGGTEAFF. In DNA form, the CDR3 reads TGTGCCAGCAGTGACCCCACAGGGGGGACTGAAGCTTTCTTT. V gene TRBV2 combines with J gene TRBJ1-1, with 8 bases fitting TRBD1. The CDR3 runs to 14 residues. Per germline, CDR1 SNHLY and CDR2 FYNNEI. V trimming: 3 bases; J trimming: 5 bases; junction bases outside the gene matches: 5.

Ten or more counts support this clonotype. The CDR3 loop is CASSPPGQMYEQYF. The CDR3 nucleotides are TGTGCCAGCAGCCCCCCGGGGCAGATGTACGAGCAGTACTTC. This chain joins TRBV7-6 and TRBJ2-7; D may correspond to TRBD1 or TRBD2 (5 bases each). The germline CDR1 and CDR2 sequences are SGHVS and FNYEAQ. Trimming removed 5 bases at V and 4 bases at J, with 15 bases between. The CDR3 extends over 14 amino acids.

This clonotype was observed many times. The gene calls are TRBV7-2 and TRBJ1-1; D ambiguous. Trimming left V 1 base short and J 8 bases short, with 8 bases between. This CDR3 has 12 residues. Germline assignment: CDR1 SGHTA and CDR2 FQGNSA. This chain's CDR3 is CASSLGTVEAFF. CDR3 in DNA: TGTGCCAGCAGCTTAGGGACCGTCGAAGCTTTCTTT.

About this clonotype itself: A much more abundant neighbour one base away suggests this may be a read error. This chain joins TRBV7-6 and TRBJ1-1; TRBD1 might be the D (5 bases). CDR1 and CDR2 from the germline V gene are SGHVS and FNYEAQ. V dropped 5 bases and J dropped 3 bases, with 19 bases sitting between them. CDR3 size: 16 residues. The CDR3 loop is CASSPTVAVMDTEAFF. In DNA form, the CDR3 reads TGTGCCAGCAGCCCGACAGTGGCAGTGATGGACACTGAAGCTTTCTTT. Using reference TRBV7-6 and TRBJ1-1 for the parts outside the CDR3, the full variable domain is GAGVSQSPRYKVTKRGQDVALRCDPISGHVSLYWYRQALGQGPEFLTYFNYEAQQDKSGLPNDRFSAERPEGSISTLTIQRTEQRDSAMYRCASSPTVAVMDTEAFFGQGTRLTVV.

This chain uses TRBV7-3 with TRBJ2-7, with TRBD1 matching 11 bases. The CDR3 is 15 residues long. Germline values: CDR1 SGHTA, CDR2 FQGTGA. The J segment lost 7 bases and the V segment lost 5 bases, leaving 10 bases of the junction unmatched. The CDR3 nucleotides are TGTGCCAGCAGCCCAGGACAGGGGGCTTTGGGGGAGCAGTACTTC. Its translation: CASSPGQGALGEQYF.